The next 9 T cell receptor beta chains were all read from a single sample in a study of CXCR3-negative and CXCR3-positive naive CD8 T cells. Study outcomes and limitations: Against CXCR3-negative naive cells, CXCR3-positive naive cells showed more hydrophobic TRB CDR3s.

In preparing the TRB cDNA libraries, 5' RACE with UMI labels was used. TCRdb reanalyzed the 5' RACE reads and collapses them to one entry per CDR3 protein, without DNA. The sample table sets out some 54,000 distinct CDR3 sequences. These receptors have no known antigen. Sequencing was carried out using naive CXCR3+ CD8+ T cells from blood. The subset is: CD45RO-CCR7+CD27+CD95- naive CD8+ T cells expressing CXCR3 (TNR3+). Receptors were obtained from a human donor in good health. Some clones in this sample may be carry-over from other donors' samples.

The rearrangement uses TRBV4-3 and TRBJ2-2; TCRdb's D call, TRBD1, is unchecked because there is no DNA. Germline CDR1 and CDR2: LGHNA and YSLEER. This CDR3 comprises 14 residues. CDR3 in amino acids: CASSRQGNTGELFF.

The chain recombines TRBV28 with TRBJ2-1; the D call from TCRdb, TRBD1, cannot be confirmed without DNA. Germline V gives CDR1 MDHEN, CDR2 SYDVKM. The CDR3 has 14 amino acids. The CDR3 spells CAGSDRVTYNEQFF.

The chain is built from TRBV27 and TRBJ1-5; with no DNA, the TCRdb D assignment of TRBD1 cannot be verified. The CDR3 sequence is 14 residues long. The V gene's germline CDR1 is MNHEY and CDR2 SMNVEV (reference sequence). The CDR3 region is CASSPGADNQPQHF.

The chain is built from TRBV7-3 and TRBJ2-3; TCRdb gives TRBD2 as the D gene, but with no DNA this cannot be confirmed. The CDR3 is 18 amino acids. Germline values: CDR1 SGHTA, CDR2 FQGTGA. The CDR3 loop reads CASSLFTSGGGSTDTQYF.

The chain employs TRBV10-3 and TRBJ2-7. The CDR3 is 14 amino acids. Germline lookup yields CDR1 ENHRY and CDR2 SYGVKD. The CDR3 sequence: CAISEWGSGYEQYF.

The chain has TRBV29-1 and TRBJ2-7. The germline V gene has CDR1 SQVTM and CDR2 ANQGSEA. This CDR3 is built from 12 residues. CDR3: CSVEGQDYEQYF.

This chain links TRBV4-3 with TRBJ1-1; the D call from TCRdb, TRBD1, cannot be confirmed without DNA. This CDR3 has 17 residues. The V gene's germline CDR1 is LGHNA and CDR2 YSLEER. The CDR3 region is CASSPSGGTGKITEAFF.

V gene TRBV20-1 combines with J gene TRBJ2-7; TCRdb picks TRBD1, but there is no DNA to check that call. Germline V lookup: CDR1 DFQATT, CDR2 SNEGSKA (reference sequence). This CDR3 has 15 residues. The CDR3 loop reads CSARDPAGTGYEQYF.

The rearrangement links TRBV7-9 to TRBJ1-1. The CDR3 covers 12 residues. CDR1 and CDR2 (germline): SEHNR, FQNEAQ (reference sequence). The CDR3: CASSVYSLEAFF.